This entry lists 4 T cell receptor beta chains sequenced from one sample in a study of radiotherapy plus CTLA-4 blockade in lung cancer. Libraries were prepared by immunoSEQ multiplex PCR; TCRdb keeps only in-frame clonotypes and omits some of them. The data contain fewer than 140,000 clones, around 85% of them singletons. This material consisted of peripheral blood, taken from a patient treated with radiotherapy plus ipilimumab. These receptors originate from a human donor with non-small cell lung cancer that progressed on radiotherapy plus ipilimumab. Some clones in this sample may be carry-over from other donors' samples.

The chain employs TRBV4-2 and TRBJ2-1; 9 bases line up with TRBD2. The CDR3 extends over 15 amino acids. Germline V gives CDR1 LGHNA, CDR2 YNFKEQ. With 1 base clipped from V and 8 bases from J, the junction kept 6 bases outside the gene matches. CDR3 residues: CASSQVAGGAHEQFF. CDR3 bases: TGTGCCAGCAGCCAAGTGGCGGGGGGGGCACATGAGCAGTTCTTC.

The chain couples TRBV5-1 to TRBJ2-7; TRBD1 matches at 7 bases. The trim removed 3 bases at V and 3 bases at J, leaving 6 bases unmatched. Germline assignment: CDR1 SGHRS and CDR2 YFSETQ. CDR3 size: 14 residues. The CDR3 DNA is TGCGCCAGCAGCTCCACCGGGACAGACTACGAGCAGTACTTC. Protein sequence: CASSSTGTDYEQYF.

The rearrangement links TRBV5-1 to TRBJ1-3, with 7 bases that match TRBD1. The junction had 6 bases not matched to a gene; V was cut back by 4 bases and J by 2 bases. Germline V gene lookup returns CDR1 SGHRS and CDR2 YFSETQ. The CDR3 extends over 15 amino acids. CDR3 DNA sequence: TGCGCCAGCAGCCTAGGGACAGCAGCTGGAAACACCATATATTTT. Protein: CASSLGTAAGNTIYF.

This clone was recorded once. A much larger clone sits a single nucleotide away, making a read error possible. The J gene is TRBJ1-5, the V gene TRBV6-6; D unresolved. From germline, CDR1 is MNHNY and CDR2 SVGAGI (reference sequence). The CDR3 is 12 amino acids. Trimming cost V 4 bases and J 7 bases, with 8 bases left between them. The CDR3 DNA reads as TGTGCCAGCAGTTTTGGGAAACAGCCCCAGCATTTT. Translated, it gives CASSFGKQPQHF.